This T cell receptor beta chain was sequenced in a study of TIL therapy for anti-PD-1-resistant metastatic lung cancer. The immunoSEQ assay was v3. Clones were read by immunoSEQ multiplex PCR, and TCRdb kept only the in-frame ones, dropping some. The sample lists just over 20,000 clones, about four fifths occurring once. The time point was: pre-treatment sample, taken before nivolumab and TIL therapy. This sample comprised blood, obtained at baseline. The sequence was obtained from a person between 30 and 80 years old with non-small cell lung cancer.

CDR3 sequence: CSVEVGAGANVLTF. The CDR3 DNA sequence: TGCAGCGTTGAAGTAGGGGCTGGGGCCAACGTCCTGACTTTC. The chain is built from TRBV29-1 and TRBJ2-6, with D maybe TRBD1 (5 bases). The germline V gene has CDR1 SQVTM and CDR2 ANQGSEA. CDR3 length equals 14 residues. Trimming took 1 base from V and 2 from J, leaving 6 bases between them.